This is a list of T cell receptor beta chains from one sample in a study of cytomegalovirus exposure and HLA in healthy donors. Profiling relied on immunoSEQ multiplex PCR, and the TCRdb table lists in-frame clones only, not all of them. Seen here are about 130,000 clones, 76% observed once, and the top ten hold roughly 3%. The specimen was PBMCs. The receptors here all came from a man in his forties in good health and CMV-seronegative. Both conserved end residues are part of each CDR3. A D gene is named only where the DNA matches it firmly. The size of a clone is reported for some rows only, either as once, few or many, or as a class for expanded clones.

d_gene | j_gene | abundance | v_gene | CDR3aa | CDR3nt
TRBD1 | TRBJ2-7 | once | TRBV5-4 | CASSLGAIRTGAYEQYF | TGTGCCAGCAGCTTGGGCGCCATCCGGACAGGGGCTTACGAGCAGTACTTC
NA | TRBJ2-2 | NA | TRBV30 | CAWTLTGELFF | TGTGCCTGGACGTTAACCGGGGAGCTGTTTTTT
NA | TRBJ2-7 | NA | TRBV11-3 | CASSFGLASEQYF | TGTGCCAGCAGCTTCGGGCTAGCGTCCGAGCAGTACTTC
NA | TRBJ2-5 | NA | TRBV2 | CASSPQGAGQYF | TGTGCCAGCAGCCCACAGGGCGCTGGGCAGTACTTC
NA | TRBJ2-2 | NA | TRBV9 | CASSAFGELFF | TGTGCCAGCAGCGCCTTTGGGGAGCTGTTTTTT
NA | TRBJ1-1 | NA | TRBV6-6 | CASSYISNTEAFF | TGTGCCAGCAGTTACATATCGAACACTGAAGCTTTCTTT
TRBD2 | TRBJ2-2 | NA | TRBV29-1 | CSVEDGSGGAGELFF | TGCAGCGTTGAGGATGGGTCCGGGGGGGCCGGGGAGCTGTTTTTT
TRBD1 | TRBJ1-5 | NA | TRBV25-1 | CASSDDRGGHQPQHF | TGTGCCAGCAGTGACGACAGGGGTGGGCATCAGCCCCAGCATTTT
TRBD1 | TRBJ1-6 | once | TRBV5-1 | CASSLGLRQGGNSGLHF | TGCGCCAGCAGCTTGGGACTTAGACAGGGCGGCAATTCGGGCCTCCACTTT
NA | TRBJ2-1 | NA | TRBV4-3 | CASSQDGPPVTGTTYNEQFF | TGCGCCAGCAGCCAAGATGGGCCCCCCGTAACAGGGACCACCTACAATGAGCAGTTCTTC
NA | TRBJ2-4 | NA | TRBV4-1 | CASSQDTGRASQNIQYF | TGCGCCAGCAGCCAAGATACAGGGAGGGCCAGTCAGAACATTCAGTACTTC
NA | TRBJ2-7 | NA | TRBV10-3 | CAVSGETSYEQYF | TGTGCCGTCTCAGGGGAAACGTCCTACGAGCAGTACTTC
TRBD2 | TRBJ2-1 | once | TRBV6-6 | CASSSTSGGLNEQFF | TGTGCCAGCAGCTCCACTAGCGGGGGTCTCAATGAGCAGTTCTTC
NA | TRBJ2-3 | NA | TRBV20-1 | CSARVTDTQYF | TGCAGTGCTAGAGTAACAGATACGCAGTATTTT
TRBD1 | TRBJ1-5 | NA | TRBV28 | CASSSRGQGLNQPQHF | TGTGCCAGCAGTTCAAGGGGACAGGGCCTTAATCAGCCCCAGCATTTT
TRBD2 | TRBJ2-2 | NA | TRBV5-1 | CASSQGLPPGELFF | TGCGCCAGCAGCCAGGGACTACCCCCCGGGGAGCTGTTTTTT
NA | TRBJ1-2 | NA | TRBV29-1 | CSVVGHTGGYTF | TGCAGCGTTGTCGGGCACACAGGTGGCTACACCTTC
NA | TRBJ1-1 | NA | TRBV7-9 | CASSSVFFGGSDTEAFF | TGTGCCAGCAGCTCCGTCTTTTTCGGGGGATCCGACACTGAAGCTTTCTTT
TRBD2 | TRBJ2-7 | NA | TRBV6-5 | CASSYSALAGGFEQYF | TGTGCCAGCAGTTACTCAGCACTAGCGGGGGGGTTCGAGCAGTACTTC
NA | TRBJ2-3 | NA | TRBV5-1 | CASKLADTQYF | TGCGCCAGCAAGCTTGCGGATACGCAGTATTTT
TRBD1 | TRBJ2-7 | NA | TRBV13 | CASSTRQGSYEQYF | TGTGCCAGCAGCACCCGACAGGGATCCTACGAGCAGTACTTC
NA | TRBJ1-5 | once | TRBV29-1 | CSVVSGVGQPQHF | TGCAGCGTTGTGTCAGGGGTTGGCCAGCCCCAGCATTTT
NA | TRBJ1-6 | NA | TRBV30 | CAWSVKGLTNSPLHF | TGTGCCTGGAGTGTAAAGGGGCTAACCAATTCACCCCTCCACTTT
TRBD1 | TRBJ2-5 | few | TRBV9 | CASSPTGGLETQYF | TGTGCCAGCAGTCCGACAGGGGGCCTCGAGACCCAGTACTTC
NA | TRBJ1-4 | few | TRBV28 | CASSSGGEANEKLFF | TGTGCCAGCAGTTCGGGTGGTGAAGCCAATGAAAAACTGTTTTTT